The clone carrying this TCR beta chain was seen ten or more times. The antigen remains undetermined. These data belong to a study of response to subunit inactivated influenza vaccine. The study, taken as a whole, reports: The authors put forward the suggestion that each seasonal influenza vaccination may bring in only a limited number of new T cells.

The germline V and J ends were trimmed by 1 base and 5 bases, with 14 bases remaining between them. The CDR3 is 15 amino acids. Germline values: CDR1 LGHNA, CDR2 YSLEER. TCRdb re-analysed the RT-PCR reads in MiXCR, keeping a single row per CDR3 protein. The data show more than 400,000 distinct CDR3 sequences, more than 7% seen once. This sample comprised PBMCs from blood, obtained about 23 months after vaccination. V usage is TRBV4-3 and J usage is TRBJ2-5, with D perhaps matching TRBD1 (5 bases). This TCR was sampled from a man aged 45-69 years who received an inactivated influenza vaccine. DNA of the CDR3: TGCGCCAGCAGCCAAGGAACAGGTTACGAGGAGACCCAGTACTTC. It encodes CASSQGTGYEETQYF.